This TCR beta chain was recorded in a study of blood T cell repertoires in COVID-19. A note on this clone: Other DNA sequences in this specimen translate into the identical CDR3.

Method: immunoSEQ multiplex PCR; TCRdb's copy keeps in-frame clones and lacks some. The table has around 42,000 clones, roughly 79% seen once. The CDR3 runs 17 residues. V dropped 3 bases and J dropped 4 bases, with 20 bases sitting between them. Germline V gene sequence: CDR1 SGHVS, CDR2 FNYEAQ. The chain combines TRBV7-6 with TRBJ2-3; possible D gene TRBD2, 5 bases. This sequence originates from a woman aged 80 or over with acute or convalescent COVID-19. Input material: peripheral blood. CDR3 DNA sequence: TGTGCCAGCAGCTTTCTAGCAGGAGCAAAGGAATCAGATACGCAGTATTTT. It specifies CASSFLAGAKESDTQYF.